These 28 T cell receptor beta chains share one sample of origin, sequenced in a study of T cell responses to AZD1222 COVID-19 vaccine. Profiled with immunoSEQ multiplex PCR; TCRdb holds only in-frame clones, not every one. The table records tens of thousands of clones, under 95% of them present only once. This sample comprised peripheral blood, obtained on day 0 of AZD1222 vaccination. The receptors were gathered from an adult in good health.

This chain joins TRBV7-9 and TRBJ1-1; TRBD1 aligns across 7 bases. CDR3 size: 16 residues. Germline assignment: CDR1 SEHNR and CDR2 FQNEAQ (reference sequence). V shed 5 bases, J shed 1 base, and the junction held 10 bases outside the gene matches. CDR3 region: CASSTQGVISNTEAFF. In DNA, the CDR3 is TGTGCCAGCAGCACCCAGGGGGTAATTTCGAACACTGAAGCTTTCTTT.

This clone showed up just once. This chain uses TRBV5-5 with TRBJ2-1; D unresolved. The germline CDR1 and CDR2 sequences are SGHKS and YYEKEE (reference sequence). The CDR3 spans 13 residues. With 2 bases removed from V and 6 bases from J, the gap between germline ends came to 9 bases. This chain's CDR3 is CASSLRLGNEQFF. In DNA, the CDR3 is TGTGCCAGCAGCTTACGGCTTGGCAATGAGCAGTTCTTC.

The chain employs TRBV28 and TRBJ1-1, with a tentative D call TRBD1 (5 bases). Germline V CDR1 and CDR2: MDHEN, SYDVKM. V was cut by 6 bases and J by 11 bases, with 19 bases left in between. This CDR3 contains 13 residues. This CDR3 is CASSPSRRQGAFF. The CDR3 DNA is TGTGCCAGCAGCCCATCTCGCAGGCAGGGTGCTTTCTTT.

The chain recombines TRBV25-1 with TRBJ1-5; TRBD1 might be the D (6 bases). The CDR3 extends over 14 amino acids. Per germline, CDR1 MGHDK and CDR2 SYGVNS. V lost 1 base and J lost 7, with 11 bases in between. The CDR3 DNA is TGTGCCAGCAGTGAATCCCGGGGGGGCCAGCCCCAGCATTTT. It is translated as CASSESRGGQPQHF.

The rearrangement joins TRBV6-5 to TRBJ1-1, with a weak D call TRBD1 (5 bases). This CDR3 has 11 residues. CDR1 and CDR2 from the germline V gene are MNHEY and SVGAGI. V was trimmed by 9 bases and J by 4 bases, leaving 9 bases between them. CDR3 nucleotides: TGTGCCAGTGGGGGGGGCACTGAAGCTTTCTTT. This gives the protein CASGGGTEAFF.

The gene calls are TRBV7-8 and TRBJ2-6; 9 bases line up with TRBD1. The junction had 10 bases not matched to a gene; V was cut back by 5 bases and J by 2 bases. CDR1 and CDR2 from the germline V gene are SGHVS and FQNEAQ. The CDR3 sequence is 18 residues long. CDR3 loop: CASSRTGTGITGANVLTF. The CDR3 nucleotides are TGTGCCAGCAGCCGAACCGGGACAGGGATTACTGGGGCCAACGTCCTGACTTTC.

This chain links TRBV4-1 with TRBJ1-6, with 9 bases lining up with TRBD1. Looked up from germline, CDR1 is MGHRA and CDR2 is YSYEKL. This CDR3 is 15 amino acids long. Trimming took 1 base from V and 9 from J; bases not matched to a gene: 4. The CDR3 sequence: CASSQGDRDSSPLHF. Written as DNA, the CDR3 is TGCGCCAGCAGCCAAGGGGACAGGGACAGTTCACCCCTCCACTTT.

The chain has TRBV11-2 and TRBJ2-6; D gene unclear. The CDR3 is 15 amino acids. Germline CDR1 SGHAT, CDR2 FQNNGV. V dropped 0 bases and J dropped 2 bases, with 5 bases sitting between them. The CDR3 DNA reads as TGTGCCAGCAGCTTAGATAGGGCTGGGGCCAACGTCCTGACTTTC. Translated, it gives CASSLDRAGANVLTF.

The chain is built from TRBV16 and TRBJ2-5; D remains ambiguous. Germline V gene data show CDR1 as KGHSY and CDR2 as FQNENV. The CDR3 has 12 residues. V lost 2 bases and J 5 bases, leaving 6 bases between the germline ends. In DNA, the CDR3 is TGTGCCAGCAGCCAAAGTGAGGAGACCCAGTACTTC. Protein sequence: CASSQSEETQYF. Supplemented by reference TRBV16 and TRBJ2-5, the full variable domain reads GEEVAQTPKHLVRGEGQKAKLYCAPIKGHSYVFWYQQVLKNEFKFLISFQNENVFDETGMPKERFSAKCLPNSPCSLEIQATKLEDSAVYFCASSQSEETQYFGPGTRLLVL.

V and J are TRBV6-5 and TRBJ2-1; D tentatively reads TRBD1 or TRBD2 (5 bases each). The V and J ends lost 7 bases and 6 bases respectively, with 16 bases between them. The CDR3 covers 14 residues. Germline loops: CDR1 MNHEY, CDR2 SVGAGI. CDR3 sequence (DNA): TGTGCCAGCACCTCGAGAGGGGAGCGCAATGAGCAGTTCTTC. Its translation is CASTSRGERNEQFF.

This clone was picked up a small number of times. V and J are TRBV28 and TRBJ2-7; a possible D gene is TRBD2 (5 bases). There are 14 residues in the CDR3. CDR1 is MDHEN and CDR2 is SYDVKM in the germline V gene. Trimming pared 5 bases from V and 2 bases from J, leaving 13 bases between. In nucleotides, the CDR3 is TGTGCCAGCAGTCCGCGGGTGGCCCCCTACGAGCAGTACTTC. Encoded protein: CASSPRVAPYEQYF. The whole variable domain, filled in from reference TRBV28 and TRBJ2-7, reads DVKVTQSSRYLVKRTGEKVFLECVQDMDHENMFWYRQDPGLGLRLIYFSYDVKMKEKGDIPEGYSVSREKKERFSLILESASTNQTSMYLCASSPRVAPYEQYFGPGTRLTVT.

The chain has TRBV6-6 and TRBJ1-4; no definite D call. Germline V lookup: CDR1 MNHNY, CDR2 SVGAGI (reference sequence). V gave up 2 bases and J gave up 3 bases, with 7 bases separating them. The CDR3 loop spans 14 amino acids. CDR3: CASSYRQANEKLFF. In DNA, the CDR3 is TGTGCCAGCAGTTACCGACAAGCTAATGAAAAACTGTTTTTT.

As regards this clone: The same CDR3 can be traced to other DNA sequences in this sample. V usage is TRBV27 and J usage is TRBJ2-1; no firm D call. CDR1 MNHEY and CDR2 SMNVEV come from the germline V gene (reference sequence). V lost 6 bases to trimming and J lost 0 bases, with 6 bases between them. The CDR3 covers 13 residues. CDR3 nucleotides: TGTGCCAGCAGCCTTAGCTCCTACAATGAGCAGTTCTTC. Translated: CASSLSSYNEQFF.

The gene calls are TRBV28 and TRBJ1-1, with D hard to call. CDR3 length: 11 residues. Trimming stripped 10 bases from V and 7 bases from J, with 13 bases between. The germline gives CDR1 MDHEN, CDR2 SYDVKM. Here the CDR3 reads CATSGPVEAFF. CDR3 bases: TGTGCCACCAGCGGTCCCGTTGAAGCTTTCTTT.

With regard to this clone: Compared with germline, one end of the junction differs, possibly owing to a read error. The chain joins TRBV5-1 to TRBJ1-1; D possibly corresponds to TRBD1 (6 bases). The V gene's germline CDR1 is SGHRS and CDR2 YFSETQ. This CDR3 is 14 amino acids long. The CDR3 here is CASRLDSPNTEAFF. CDR3 nucleotides: TGCGCCAGCAGATTGGACAGTCCGAACACTGAAGCTTTCTTT.

This chain uses TRBV14 with TRBJ2-2; no definite D call. The V and J ends lost 6 bases and 6 bases respectively, with 14 bases between them. Looked up from germline, CDR1 is SGHDN and CDR2 is FVKESK. The CDR3 contains 14 residues. The CDR3 region is CASSQRQRAGELFF. DNA of the CDR3: TGTGCCAGCAGTCAGAGGCAACGGGCCGGGGAGCTGTTTTTT.

The V gene is TRBV5-8, the J gene TRBJ1-3; D call uncertain. Germline CDR1 is SGHTS and CDR2 is YDEGEE. V lost 0 bases to trimming and J lost 8 bases, with 12 bases between them. This CDR3 contains 14 residues. DNA for the CDR3: TGTGCCAGCAGCTTGGGGTCTAACCGGGACACCATATATTTT. Translated: CASSLGSNRDTIYF.

The rearrangement links TRBV28 to TRBJ2-7, with 14 bases aligning to TRBD2. CDR3 length equals 16 residues. CDR1 is MDHEN, CDR2 SYDVKM, per germline. The V gene end was trimmed by 1 base and the J gene end by 7 bases; junction bases not matched to a gene: 6. The CDR3 DNA reads TGTGCCAGCAGTTTATCCGGGACTAGCGGGAGTTGGGAGCAGTACTTC. Its translation is CASSLSGTSGSWEQYF.

This chain uses TRBV5-8 with TRBJ1-5; no firm D call. Germline V gene sequence: CDR1 SGHTS, CDR2 YDEGEE. This CDR3 has 16 amino acids. V lost 4 bases to trimming and J lost 0 bases, with 14 bases between them. In DNA, the CDR3 is TGTGCCAGCAGCCCGGGCACGGTTTTTAGCAATCAGCCCCAGCATTTT. Protein: CASSPGTVFSNQPQHF. The whole variable domain, filled in from reference TRBV5-8 and TRBJ1-5, reads EAGVTQSPTHLIKTRGQQATLRCSPISGHTSVYWYQQALGLGLQFLLWYDEGEERNRGNFPPRFSGRQFPNYSSELNVNALELEDSALYLCASSPGTVFSNQPQHFGDGTRLSIL.

The V and J genes are TRBV5-1 and TRBJ2-3; 12 bases are shared with TRBD2. V shed 1 base, J shed 2 bases, and the junction held 5 bases outside the gene matches. Germline CDR1 reads SGHRS; CDR2 reads YFSETQ. The CDR3 totals 17 residues. CDR3 in DNA: TGCGCCAGCAGCTTGTCACTAGCGGGGGGTTTCACAGATACGCAGTATTTT. It specifies CASSLSLAGGFTDTQYF.

The chain uses TRBV5-5 and TRBJ2-7; TRBD2 agrees at 9 bases. Germline CDR1 reads SGHKS; CDR2 reads YYEKEE (reference sequence). V shed 2 bases and J 2 bases; nucleotides not matched to a gene: 11. The CDR3 is 17 residues long. CDR3: CASSLMASASGTYEQYF. The CDR3 bases are TGTGCCAGCAGCTTAATGGCTTCGGCTAGCGGGACCTACGAGCAGTACTTC.

This chain connects TRBV5-1 to TRBJ2-3, with TRBD2 matching over 12 bases. Germline assignment: CDR1 SGHRS and CDR2 YFSETQ. V was pared by 4 bases and J by 4 bases, with 4 bases of the junction left unmatched. CDR3 length equals 15 residues. The CDR3 DNA follows: TGCGCCAGCAGCCGGACTAGCGGGATTGCAGATACGCAGTATTTT. This codes for CASSRTSGIADTQYF.

This clone was found a few times. V gene TRBV5-1 combines with J gene TRBJ2-1; 10 nucleotides match TRBD2. The CDR3 totals 17 residues. J gave up 5 bases and V 3 bases, and 11 bases lay outside the gene matches. The V gene's germline CDR1 is SGHRS and CDR2 YFSETQ. The chain's CDR3 is CASSSGLAEPWNNEQFF. The CDR3, as DNA: TGCGCCAGCAGCTCCGGACTAGCGGAACCCTGGAACAATGAGCAGTTCTTC.

This clone turned up a few times. The CDR3 nucleotides are TGTGCCAGCAGCTTAGTTGGGGTCTATGGCTACACCTTC. Protein product: CASSLVGVYGYTF. This chain joins TRBV11-2 and TRBJ1-2; D gene ambiguous. V was pared by 1 base and J by 4 bases, with 7 bases between. This CDR3 is built from 13 residues. Germline V gene lookup returns CDR1 SGHAT and CDR2 FQNNGV. The whole variable domain, filled in from reference TRBV11-2 and TRBJ1-2, reads EAGVAQSPRYKIIEKRQSVAFWCNPISGHATLYWYQQILGQGPKLLIQFQNNGVVDDSQLPKDRFSAERLKGVDSTLKIQPAKLEDSAVYLCASSLVGVYGYTFGSGTRLTVV.

V gene TRBV6-5 combines with J gene TRBJ2-3; tentative D call: TRBD1 (5 bases). Trimming took 0 bases from V and 6 from J, leaving 16 bases between them. Germline CDR1 and CDR2: MNHEY and SVGAGI. The CDR3 contains 16 residues. CDR3: CASSYSQGALVDTQYF. CDR3 nucleotides: TGTGCCAGCAGTTACTCCCAAGGGGCGCTCGTGGATACGCAGTATTTT.

DNA of the CDR3: TGCGCCAGCAGGGAGCCGGGGAGCACAGATACGCAGTATTTT. Its translation: CASREPGSTDTQYF. V gene TRBV10-2 combines with J gene TRBJ2-3, with D perhaps TRBD2 (5 bases). V lost 6 bases, J lost 0 bases, and 10 bases lay in between. Germline V gene sequence: CDR1 WSHSY, CDR2 SAAADI. The length of the CDR3 is 14 residues.

The J gene is TRBJ1-4, the V gene TRBV19; D uncertain. This CDR3 has 15 residues. Trimming shortened V by 4 bases and J by 0 bases, and 9 bases separated the two germline ends. The germline gives CDR1 LNHDA, CDR2 SQIVND (reference sequence). The CDR3 loop is CASSNPEATNEKLFF. The CDR3 DNA sequence: TGTGCCAGTAGTAATCCAGAGGCAACTAATGAAAAACTGTTTTTT.

The chain has TRBV6-5 and TRBJ1-6; D unresolved. Germline CDR1 and CDR2: MNHEY and SVGAGI. V lost 0 bases to trimming and J lost 7 bases, with 10 bases between them. The CDR3 contains 15 residues. DNA for the CDR3: TGTGCCAGCAGTTACTCTTTTGCAGCCAATTCACCCCTCCACTTT. It yields the protein CASSYSFAANSPLHF.